These 10 T cell receptor beta chains came from one sample sequenced in a study of Graves' ophthalmopathy and Graves' hyperthyroidism. Amplified material comprised TCR beta CDR3 regions derived from RNA transcripts. An initial RT-PCR round employing HTBI primers preceded a second-round multiplex PCR. Each CDR3 protein is one row after TCRdb ran MiXCR on the multiplex PCR reads. The sample shows roughly 600,000 distinct CDR3 sequences, under 40% of them seen only once. Sequenced: peripheral blood or thyroid tissue (not recorded which). The source of these receptors is an adult man with Graves' hyperthyroidism.

J is TRBJ2-2 and V is TRBV29-1, with D possibly matching TRBD2 (6 bases). V lost 7 bases and J 0 bases, leaving 12 bases between the germline ends. Germline lookup yields CDR1 SQVTM and CDR2 ANQGSEA. The CDR3 spans 14 residues. CDR3 sequence reads: CSGAGTSNTGELFF. The CDR3 coding sequence is TGCAGCGGGGCCGGGACTTCGAACACCGGGGAGCTGTTTTTT.

The chain joins TRBV20-1 to TRBJ1-3; D not resolved. Germline V lookup: CDR1 DFQATT, CDR2 SNEGSKA (reference sequence). The V and J ends lost 1 base and 0 bases respectively, with 13 bases between them. This CDR3 is built from 16 residues. The CDR3 region is CSARGGFGGSGNTIYF. In DNA form, the CDR3 reads TGCAGTGCTAGAGGGGGTTTCGGCGGCTCTGGAAACACCATATATTTT.

At least ten counts were recorded for this clonotype. This chain's CDR3 is CASSAKRQGNTEAFF. The CDR3 nucleotides read TGTGCCAGCAGTGCCAAACGACAGGGGAACACTGAAGCTTTCTTT. J is TRBJ1-1 and V is TRBV2, with 7 bases fitting TRBD1. Trimming removed 4 bases from V and 1 base from J; junction bases left unmatched: 6. There are 15 residues in the CDR3. Germline V gene lookup returns CDR1 SNHLY and CDR2 FYNNEI.

Many counts were recorded for this clonotype. J is TRBJ2-7 and V is TRBV7-2, with D perhaps TRBD2 (5 bases). The CDR3 runs to 12 residues. V gave up 5 bases and J gave up 6 bases, with 11 bases separating them. Germline V gives CDR1 SGHTA, CDR2 FQGNSA. The CDR3 bases are TGTGCCAGCAGCCCCCTACGGGGCGAGCAGTACTTC. Amino acid sequence: CASSPLRGEQYF.

This clonotype was detected ten times or more. The CDR3 coding sequence is TGTGCCAGCAGTGCGGATGCCCAGGGCAATCAGCCCCAGCATTTT. It codes for CASSADAQGNQPQHF. The J gene is TRBJ1-5, the V gene TRBV2; D not certain. The V end lost 4 bases, the J end lost 2 bases, and 12 bases lay between the germline ends. Germline values: CDR1 SNHLY, CDR2 FYNNEI. The CDR3 length is 15 residues.

This clonotype came up many times. The rearrangement links TRBV24-1 to TRBJ1-2; D is unclear. Trimming cost V 11 bases and J 3 bases, with 27 bases left between them. The germline CDR1 and CDR2 sequences are KGHDR and SFDVKD. This CDR3 is built from 17 residues. The CDR3 nucleotides read TGTGCCATCTCCGGCCGGAATAGGGAAAAAGGCGACTATGGCTACACCTTC. Protein sequence: CAISGRNREKGDYGYTF.

In this sample, this clonotype turned up many times. This rearrangement joins TRBV2 to TRBJ2-7; D possibly corresponds to TRBD1 (5 bases). This CDR3 is built from 15 residues. Germline values: CDR1 SNHLY, CDR2 FYNNEI. Between the trimmed V and J ends, which lost 5 bases and 0 bases, there was a span of 14 bases. CDR3 residues: CASSFDSQSSYEQYF. CDR3 nucleotides: TGTGCCAGCAGTTTCGACAGTCAGAGCTCCTACGAGCAGTACTTC.

At least ten counts were recorded for this clonotype. The chain joins TRBV19 to TRBJ1-5, with 7 bases that match TRBD1. The CDR3 consists of 14 residues. In germline, CDR1 is LNHDA, CDR2 SQIVND (reference sequence). The junction had 7 bases not matched to a gene; V was cut back by 4 bases and J by 7 bases. CDR3 region: CASSKGGFGQPQHF. The CDR3 nucleotides are TGTGCCAGTAGTAAAGGGGGCTTCGGACAGCCCCAGCATTTT.

This clonotype was observed many times. The chain uses TRBV20-1 and TRBJ1-3; D call uncertain. This CDR3 has 11 amino acids. CDR1 is DFQATT and CDR2 is SNEGSKA in the germline V gene (reference sequence). Trimming stripped 6 bases from V and 4 bases from J, with 7 bases between. CDR3 loop: CSALIGNTIYF. For the CDR3, the DNA is TGCAGTGCCTTAATCGGAAACACCATATATTTT.

This clonotype appeared many times. The chain uses TRBV11-2 and TRBJ1-1; D call uncertain. V lost 1 base to trimming and J lost 2 bases, with 11 bases between them. Germline V gives CDR1 SGHAT, CDR2 FQNNGV. The CDR3 runs 15 residues. CDR3 in amino acids: CASSLGRGSNTEAFF. Written as DNA, the CDR3 is TGTGCCAGCAGCTTAGGGCGGGGAAGTAACACTGAAGCTTTCTTT.